This entry describes one TCR beta chain. Its antigen is undetermined. The CDR3 loop spans 13 amino acids. Germline CDR1 is SGHAT and CDR2 is FQNNGV. Trimming removed 5 bases from V and 7 bases from J; junction bases left unmatched: 5. Expressed TCRB transcripts were sequenced because the entire RNA isolate underwent reverse transcription. Libraries were prepared by immunoSEQ multiplex PCR; TCRdb keeps only in-frame clonotypes and omits some of them. In the table there are about 60,000 clones, roughly three fifths of which are singletons. The source of the sample is a study of beta chain features in type 1 diabetes. Overall study: All samples combined gave roughly 110,000,000 sorted cells for examination. Study-wide points: TCRB rearrangement may or may not be influenced by HLA type; here this remained unresolved. Insertions at VDJ junctions were less frequent in type 1 diabetes patients. These patients also deleted more nucleotides at the same junctions.

The source is a young woman in good health. The chain combines TRBV11-2 with TRBJ1-5, with 7 positions matching TRBD1. The sequencing sample was made of Tregs from blood. The CDR3 bases are TGTGCCAGCAGCCTACAGGGGTGGCAGCCCCAGCATTTT. Residues: CASSLQGWQPQHF.